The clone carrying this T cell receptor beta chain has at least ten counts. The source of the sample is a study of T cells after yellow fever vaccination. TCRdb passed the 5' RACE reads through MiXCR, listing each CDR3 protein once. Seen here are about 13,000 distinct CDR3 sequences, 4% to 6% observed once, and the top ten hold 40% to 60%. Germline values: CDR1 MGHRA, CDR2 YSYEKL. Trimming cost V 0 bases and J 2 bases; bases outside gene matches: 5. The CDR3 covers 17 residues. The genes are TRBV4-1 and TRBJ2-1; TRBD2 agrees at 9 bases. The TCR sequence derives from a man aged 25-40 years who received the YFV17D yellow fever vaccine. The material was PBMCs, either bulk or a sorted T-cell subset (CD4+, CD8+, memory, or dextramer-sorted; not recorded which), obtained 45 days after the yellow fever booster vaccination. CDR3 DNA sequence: TGCGCCAGCAGCCAAGAAAGTCGCGGGAGGGCCTACAATGAGCAGTTCTTC. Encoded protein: CASSQESRGRAYNEQFF.